The 16 T cell receptor beta chains in this list originate from one sample, sequenced in a study of blood T cell repertoires in COVID-19. Clones were read by immunoSEQ multiplex PCR, and TCRdb kept only the in-frame ones, dropping some. The table records around 150,000 clones, about 81% of them present only once. The sequenced sample consisted of peripheral blood. The source of these receptors is a man in his sixties with active or convalescent COVID-19.

The chain links TRBV13 to TRBJ1-3; the D gene is possibly TRBD1 (6 bases). Trimming pared 9 bases from V and 4 bases from J, leaving 31 bases between. This CDR3 is 19 amino acids long. Germline V lookup: CDR1 PRHDT, CDR2 FYEKMQ (reference sequence). CDR3 amino acids: CASRSPGTGHYGGGNTIYF. CDR3 DNA: TGTGCCAGTCGCTCCCCTGGCACAGGGCACTACGGCGGAGGAAACACCATATATTTT.

The chain couples TRBV2 to TRBJ2-3; D not certain. The CDR3 runs 14 residues. Germline CDR1 is SNHLY and CDR2 is FYNNEI. V dropped 7 bases and J dropped 0 bases, with 11 bases sitting between them. The chain's CDR3 is CASMTSASTDTQYF. Written as DNA, the CDR3 is TGTGCCAGCATGACGAGCGCTAGCACAGATACGCAGTATTTT.

This clone has a handful of counts. The V call is TRBV20-1, the J call TRBJ1-2, with 7 bases identical to TRBD1. Germline CDR1 is DFQATT and CDR2 is SNEGSKA (reference sequence). The V and J ends lost 3 bases and 3 bases, in that order; junction bases with no gene match: 4. The CDR3 has 13 residues. The CDR3 region has the DNA TGCAGTGCTAGTTCTGACAGGGACTATGGCTACACCTTC. Translation gives CSASSDRDYGYTF.

The chain couples TRBV10-3 to TRBJ1-2; 9 nucleotides agree with TRBD1. CDR3 size: 16 residues. V lost 0 bases, J lost 8 bases, and 10 bases stayed unmatched. Germline assignment: CDR1 ENHRY and CDR2 SYGVKD. Here the CDR3 DNA reads TGTGCCATCAGTGAGTCGGTACAGGGGGCTTTCAGGGGCTACACCTTC. Residues: CAISESVQGAFRGYTF.

CDR3 in amino acids: CASSLSRDYSYEQYF. The CDR3, as DNA: TGTGCCAGCAGCTTGTCCCGGGACTACTCCTACGAGCAGTACTTC. The chain employs TRBV5-8 and TRBJ2-7; 7 positions match TRBD2. The germline V gene has CDR1 SGHTS and CDR2 YDEGEE. This CDR3 has 15 residues. V was clipped by 1 base and J by 0 bases; unmatched bases: 4.

The V call is TRBV11-2, the J call TRBJ1-4, with 8 bases lining up with TRBD1. The CDR3 has 15 residues. The V and J ends lost 5 bases and 2 bases, in that order; junction bases with no gene match: 4. Per the germline V gene, CDR1 is SGHAT and CDR2 is FQNNGV. CDR3 DNA sequence: TGTGCCAGCAGCACTCGACAGGGGACTAATGAAAAACTGTTTTTT. Its protein is CASSTRQGTNEKLFF.

In this sample, this clone turned up a few times. The V and J genes are TRBV27 and TRBJ1-2, with D perhaps TRBD1 (5 bases). The CDR3 contains 15 residues. CDR1 is MNHEY, CDR2 SMNVEV, per germline (reference sequence). V gave up 10 bases and J gave up 2 bases, with 20 bases separating them. The CDR3 loop is CATSRSPGENYGYTF. As DNA, the CDR3 is TGTGCCACCTCAAGGAGTCCGGGGGAAAACTATGGCTACACCTTC.

This sequence joins TRBV3-1 (or the pseudogene TRBV3-2) and TRBJ2-7; unclear D gene. Germline V lookup: CDR1 LGHDT, CDR2 YNNKEL (reference sequence). This CDR3 region has 13 residues. V was clipped by 2 bases and J by 4 bases, with 9 bases between them. The CDR3 DNA reads TGTGCCAGCAGCCAAAATGGTCGGTACGAGCAGTACTTC. It specifies CASSQNGRYEQYF.

V and J are TRBV19 and TRBJ2-1, with TRBD2 matching 11 bases. The CDR3 totals 17 residues. Germline CDR1 is LNHDA and CDR2 is SQIVND (reference sequence). V trimming: 5 bases; J trimming: 8 bases; junction bases outside the gene matches: 14. CDR3 amino acids: CASSDRPYSGRADEQFF. The DNA for the CDR3 is TGTGCCAGTAGTGACCGACCCTATAGCGGGAGGGCCGATGAGCAGTTCTTC. The variable domain in full, with the rest retrieved from reference TRBV19 and TRBJ2-1, is DGGITQSPKYLFRKEGQNVTLSCEQNLNHDAMYWYRQDPGQGLRLIYYSQIVNDFQKGDIAEGYSVSREKKESFPLTVTSAQKNPTAFYLCASSDRPYSGRADEQFFGPGTRLTVL.

This sequence joins TRBV27 and TRBJ1-5, with D maybe TRBD1 (5 bases). Deletions cut 5 bases from V and 3 bases from J, with 14 bases between. The CDR3 contains 15 residues. The germline V gene encodes CDR1 MNHEY and CDR2 SMNVEV (reference sequence). The CDR3 loop reads CASSPSQGNNQPQHF. In nucleotides, the CDR3 is TGTGCCAGCAGTCCCTCTCAGGGTAACAATCAGCCCCAGCATTTT.

This chain uses TRBV9 with TRBJ1-6; no clear D. CDR1 and CDR2 (germline): SGDLS, YYNGEE. Trimming took 4 bases from V and 6 from J, leaving 11 bases between them. The CDR3 is 14 amino acids. CDR3 protein: CASSSDMTNSPLHF. In DNA, the CDR3 is TGTGCCAGCAGCAGTGACATGACTAATTCACCCCTCCACTTT.

The V call is TRBV6-5, the J call TRBJ1-1; D possibly corresponds to TRBD1 (6 bases). Trimming left V 4 bases short and J 3 bases short, with 18 bases between. CDR1 is MNHEY and CDR2 is SVGAGI in the germline V gene. The CDR3 has 16 residues. CDR3 in amino acids: CASSSGRGGLDTEAFF. CDR3 sequence (DNA): TGTGCCAGCAGTTCCGGTAGGGGGGGGTTGGACACTGAAGCTTTCTTT.

The chain combines TRBV2 with TRBJ1-4; 8 positions match TRBD1. This CDR3 contains 14 residues. The germline V gene has CDR1 SNHLY and CDR2 FYNNEI. J gave up 8 bases and V 7 bases, and 9 bases lay outside the gene matches. The CDR3 DNA reads as TGTGCCAGCACCCCTCCCGGGACAGGCGAAAAACTGTTTTTT. Its translation: CASTPPGTGEKLFF.

The count of this clone is one. The V and J genes are TRBV5-1 and TRBJ1-5; TRBD1 matches at 8 bases. J gave up 7 bases and V 4 bases, and 4 bases lay outside the gene matches. From germline, CDR1 is SGHRS and CDR2 YFSETQ. The CDR3 extends over 13 amino acids. Written as DNA, the CDR3 is TGCGCCAGCAGCAAAGACAGGGGCCAGCCCCAGCATTTT. Its translation is CASSKDRGQPQHF.

The genes are TRBV2 and TRBJ2-7; 9 bases align to TRBD1. CDR3 length: 15 amino acids. The trim removed 5 bases at V and 3 bases at J, leaving 8 bases unmatched. Per germline, CDR1 SNHLY and CDR2 FYNNEI. Written as DNA, the CDR3 is TGTGCCAGCAGTTCGTCCGGGACAGGGCTCTACGAGCAGTACTTC. The encoded protein is CASSSSGTGLYEQYF.

The DNA for the CDR3 is TGCGCCAGCAGTGACTCCGGGACAGGGGGCGGAGATACCTTC. This translates into CASSDSGTGGGDTF. The chain is built from TRBV5-1 and TRBJ1-2; 12 bases align to TRBD1. The CDR3 is 14 residues long. The ends lost 5 bases at V and 14 bases at J; junction bases unmatched: 13. In germline, CDR1 is SGHRS, CDR2 YFSETQ.